This T cell receptor (beta chain) was sequenced for a study of blood T cell repertoires in COVID-19. Profiled with immunoSEQ multiplex PCR; TCRdb holds only in-frame clones, not every one. The profile covers 75,000 to 95,000 clones, with roughly 88% appearing a single time and roughly 6.2% taken by the ten largest. This CDR3 is built from 14 residues. V was pared by 1 base and J by 0 bases, with 6 bases between. Germline V CDR1 and CDR2: SGHRS, YFSETQ. This chain joins TRBV5-1 and TRBJ2-3; D not resolved. This receptor was obtained from a man in his fifties with active COVID-19. Sequenced: peripheral blood. The CDR3 region has the DNA TGCGCCAGCAGCTTGAGAGGAAGCACAGATACGCAGTATTTT. Protein sequence: CASSLRGSTDTQYF.